Following are 5 T cell receptor beta chains from one sample sequenced in a study of blood T cell repertoires in COVID-19. Only in-frame clones appear in the TCRdb table, and some are missing; sequencing was by immunoSEQ multiplex PCR. This table holds tens of thousands of clones, 75% to 85% found once. Sequencing was performed on peripheral blood. These receptors were taken from a woman at least 80 years old with acute or convalescent COVID-19.

The CDR3 loop is CASNSSPGRAFF. DNA of the CDR3: TGTGCCAGCAACTCCAGCCCTGGGAGAGCTTTCTTT. The V gene is TRBV7-9, the J gene TRBJ1-1; D is undetermined. Deletions cut 7 bases from V and 10 bases from J, with 16 bases between. The CDR3 totals 12 residues. Germline V gene lookup returns CDR1 SEHNR and CDR2 FQNEAQ (reference sequence).

The table lists this clone with a few counts. In DNA form, the CDR3 reads TGTGCCAGCAGTGGAGCGGGAGCGGGCGAGCAGTACTTC. Residues: CASSGAGAGEQYF. The rearrangement uses TRBV6-6 and TRBJ2-7; 8 bases line up with TRBD2. V shed 5 bases, J shed 6 bases, and the junction held 6 bases outside the gene matches. CDR3 size: 13 residues. Germline CDR1 and CDR2: MNHNY and SVGAGI (reference sequence).

J is TRBJ1-2 and V is TRBV7-8; D is ambiguous. Germline values: CDR1 SGHVS, CDR2 FQNEAQ. The CDR3 consists of 14 residues. Trimming took 3 bases from V and 5 from J, leaving 13 bases between them. The CDR3 is CASSLLESSYGYTF. The CDR3 DNA reads TGTGCCAGCAGCTTGTTGGAGAGTAGTTATGGCTACACCTTC.

V and J are TRBV9 and TRBJ2-5; D possibly corresponds to TRBD2 (6 bases). The CDR3 length is 16 residues. Germline CDR1 and CDR2: SGDLS and YYNGEE. Trimming took off 4 bases at V and 1 base at J, with 17 bases between the two ends. The DNA for the CDR3 is TGTGCCAGCAGCCCCGGTCTAGGTAGCGGCCAAGAGACCCAGTACTTC. It translates to CASSPGLGSGQETQYF. The variable domain in full, completed from reference TRBV9 and TRBJ2-5, reads DSGVTQTPKHLITATGQRVTLRCSPRSGDLSVYWYQQSLDQGLQFLIQYYNGEERAKGNILERFSAQQFPDLHSELNLSSLELGDSALYFCASSPGLGSGQETQYFGPGTRLLVL.

V gene TRBV10-2 combines with J gene TRBJ2-7, with D tentatively TRBD2 (5 bases). Trimming took 4 bases from V and 1 from J, leaving 20 bases between them. CDR3 length: 17 residues. Germline CDR1 and CDR2: WSHSY and SAAADI. The CDR3: CASSGTPGESRSYEQYF. CDR3 nucleotides: TGCGCCAGCAGTGGGACCCCCGGGGAAAGTCGTTCCTACGAGCAGTACTTC.